Below are 10 T cell receptor beta chains sequenced from a single sample in a study of T cells after yellow fever vaccination. TCRdb used MiXCR to reprocess the 5' RACE reads, holding one entry per CDR3 protein. The repertoire consists of approximately 510,000 distinct CDR3 sequences, with around a fifth occurring once and the leading ten covering roughly 16%. Sequenced material: PBMCs, taken less than 25 days after the first yellow fever vaccination. The receptors here all came from a man aged 18 to 29 who received the YFV17D yellow fever vaccine.

In nucleotides, the CDR3 is TGTGCCAGCAGTCACCCTAGCGGATCCGACCAAGAGACCCAGTACTTC. As protein: CASSHPSGSDQETQYF. The chain couples TRBV6-2 or TRBV6-3 to TRBJ2-5, with 7 nucleotides matching TRBD2. The CDR3 sequence is 16 residues long. Germline-derived CDR1 and CDR2 are MNHEY and SVGEGT. V was pared by 5 bases and J by 0 bases, with 9 bases of the junction left unmatched.

The gene calls are TRBV29-1 and TRBJ2-3, with no clear D. Germline CDR1 is SQVTM and CDR2 is ANQGSEA. V shed 0 bases and J shed 3 bases, with 16 bases lying between them. This CDR3 spans 16 amino acids. CDR3 in amino acids: CSVEEGRLEYTDTQYF. The CDR3, as DNA: TGCAGCGTTGAAGAAGGGCGTCTAGAATATACAGATACGCAGTATTTT.

CDR3: CASSQDSTGRNTEAFF. The CDR3 DNA is TGTGCCAGCAGCCAAGATTCGACAGGCAGAAACACTGAAGCTTTCTTT. The chain has TRBV4-2 and TRBJ1-1; TRBD1 might be the D (6 bases). The CDR3 length is 16 residues. Between the trimmed V and J ends, which lost 0 bases and 2 bases, there was a span of 13 bases. The germline CDR1 and CDR2 sequences are LGHNA and YNFKEQ.

This clonotype has just a few counts. This chain uses TRBV7-3 with TRBJ1-1, with a weak D call TRBD1 (5 bases). The CDR3 is 13 residues long. CDR1 and CDR2 from the germline V gene are SGHTA and FQGTGA. V lost 2 bases and J 5 bases, leaving 9 bases between the germline ends. CDR3 nucleotides: TGTGCCAGCAGCTTATATCAGGGAACTGAAGCTTTCTTT. Translation gives CASSLYQGTEAFF.

On this clonotype: Because it lacks the conserved phenylalanine or tryptophan at the end, this CDR3 is likely a read error. The rearrangement joins TRBV12-3 or TRBV12-4 to TRBJ2-3, with 8 nucleotides matching TRBD2. The V gene end was trimmed by 3 bases and the J gene end by 3 bases; junction bases not matched to a gene: 8. CDR3 length: 16 residues. In DNA, the CDR3 is TGTGCCAGCAGTTTTTCTCGGGGGGGCAGAACAGATACGCAGTATTTA. It specifies CASSFSRGGRTDTQYL.

This clonotype showed up just a few times. The rearrangement joins TRBV11-3 to TRBJ2-7, with no clear D. The CDR3 runs to 12 residues. V lost 5 bases and J lost 5, with 10 bases in between. Germline V gives CDR1 SGHNT, CDR2 YENEEA. This chain's CDR3 is CASSPRLDEQYF. The DNA of the CDR3 is TGTGCCAGCAGCCCTCGGCTCGACGAGCAGTACTTC.

This clonotype has a handful of counts. This rearrangement joins TRBV12-3 or TRBV12-4 to TRBJ2-2; no firm D call. This CDR3 is built from 15 residues. Trimming cost V 6 bases and J 0 bases, with 11 bases left between them. CDR3 sequence reads: CASSSRPANTGELFF. The CDR3 DNA sequence: TGTGCCAGCAGCTCTAGGCCTGCGAACACCGGGGAGCTGTTTTTT.

This chain connects TRBV5-1 to TRBJ1-1; D unresolved. CDR1 and CDR2 (germline): SGHRS, YFSETQ. The length of the CDR3 is 13 residues. Trimming took off 6 bases at V and 6 bases at J, with 15 bases between the two ends. CDR3 loop: CASTPLEGPEAFF. The CDR3 region has the DNA TGCGCCAGCACTCCCCTGGAAGGGCCTGAAGCTTTCTTT.

There are a few counts of this clonotype. The chain employs TRBV3-1 and TRBJ2-3; D is unresolved. V was pared by 0 bases and J by 1 base, with 11 bases between. Per the germline V gene, CDR1 is LGHDT and CDR2 is YNNKEL (reference sequence). This CDR3 has 16 residues. The CDR3 is CASSQDRRRGTDTQYF. For the CDR3, the DNA is TGTGCCAGCAGCCAAGATCGGAGAAGGGGCACAGATACGCAGTATTTT.

In DNA, the CDR3 is TGTGCCATCAAAACCGGGACAGGGGGCCACGGGGAGCTGTTTTTT. It specifies CAIKTGTGGHGELFF. The chain employs TRBV10-3 and TRBJ2-2; 12 bases align to TRBD1. CDR1 ENHRY and CDR2 SYGVKD come from the germline V gene. The CDR3 has 15 residues. Unmatched junction bases numbered 7, after V lost 7 bases and J lost 7 bases.